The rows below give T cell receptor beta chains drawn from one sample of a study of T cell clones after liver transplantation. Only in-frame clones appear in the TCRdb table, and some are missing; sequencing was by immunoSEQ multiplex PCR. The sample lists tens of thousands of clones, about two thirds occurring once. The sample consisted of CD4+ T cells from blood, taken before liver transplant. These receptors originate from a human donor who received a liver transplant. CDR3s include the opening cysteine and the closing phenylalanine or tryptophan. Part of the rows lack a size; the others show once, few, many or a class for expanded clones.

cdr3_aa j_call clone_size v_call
CASSYDRAGGGYTF TRBJ1-2 . TRBV6-6
CASSIDGEPEAFF TRBJ1-1 . TRBV19
CAWSGTGEQYF TRBJ2-7 few TRBV30
CASQRGDTQYF TRBJ2-3 many TRBV6-5
CASSRGHSNQPQHF TRBJ1-5 . TRBV28
CASSVSSGSEAFF TRBJ1-1 . TRBV9
CASSQDQLYGYTF TRBJ1-2 . TRBV14
CATSRQTTGFTDTQYF TRBJ2-3 . TRBV15
CASSPQGQDTIYF TRBJ1-3 . TRBV5-1
CASSGWGRNSPLHF TRBJ1-6 few TRBV2
CASSPRTGTGNTGELFF TRBJ2-2 . TRBV19
CASSRGRGYTGELFF TRBJ2-2 . TRBV4-1
CASSPGDSRGYTF TRBJ1-2 few TRBV7-9
CASTLTGKETQYF TRBJ2-5 . TRBV10-2
CASSTRLPYNEQFF TRBJ2-1 once TRBV6-5
CASSVSGETQYF TRBJ2-5 once TRBV2
CASRRASQSYEQYF TRBJ2-7 . TRBV6-1
CAITPDRDNYEQYF TRBJ2-7 . TRBV10-3
CASRPGTGGSEAFF TRBJ1-1 few TRBV19
CASRTGDSGNTIYF TRBJ1-3 . TRBV9
CASSFVNSWTGSVNTGELFF TRBJ2-2 . TRBV7-6
CASSWGGPNTEAFF TRBJ1-1 . TRBV11-2
CAWSPILGQELYGSYEQYF TRBJ2-7 . TRBV30
CASSFEGWGTGVGEQYF TRBJ2-7 . TRBV7-8
CASSLASGGRSNEQFF TRBJ2-1 . TRBV28
CASSLVATGSTDTQYF TRBJ2-3 . TRBV7-9
CASSLDGGTDTQYF TRBJ2-3 . TRBV11-2
CASRPGQISNQPQHF TRBJ1-5 . TRBV27
CASSPRGQASYEQYF TRBJ2-7 . TRBV6-6
CASRDTGGVETQYF TRBJ2-5 . TRBV27
CASSLAFRGETQYF TRBJ2-5 . TRBV5-6
CASSSTTSGGSYEQYF TRBJ2-7 . TRBV11-2
CASSSSSTDTQYF TRBJ2-3 . TRBV7-3
CASSLISGGVAKNIQYF TRBJ2-4 . TRBV27
CASSPPSGANEQYF TRBJ2-7 . TRBV18
CSASGTYEQYF TRBJ2-7 . TRBV20-1
CASSGRQGAYTEAFF TRBJ1-1 . TRBV5-4
CSVDGRGTGELFF TRBJ2-2 . TRBV29-1
CASSEDFGTGDEKLFF TRBJ1-4 . TRBV2
CASRSYAGNTEAFF TRBJ1-1 . TRBV27
CASSRDTSNQPQHF TRBJ1-5 once TRBV2
CASSEVRREQFF TRBJ2-1 . TRBV6-1
CASSQGPGGNYGYTF TRBJ1-2 once TRBV4-1
CASRQGDQPQHF TRBJ1-5 . TRBV6-5
CASSQATRDRGAEAFF TRBJ1-1 . TRBV4-2
CASSSNGQSDYTF TRBJ1-2 many TRBV7-2
CASSLRSRGGEKLFF TRBJ1-4 . TRBV5-4
CASSQGAHSGNTIYF TRBJ1-3 many TRBV9
CSVLGQGDQPQHF TRBJ1-5 . TRBV29-1
CASSQEGRYLDYGYTF TRBJ1-2 . TRBV4-2
CAWDTPNSPLHF TRBJ1-6 . TRBV30
CASSVFGTENNSPLHF TRBJ1-6 . TRBV2
CATSRTSGGFSYEQYF TRBJ2-7 . TRBV15
CAWSSPGMANEQYF TRBJ2-7 . TRBV30
CASSPPGQTLDEQFF TRBJ2-1 . TRBV4-1
CASSWAQRGYTF TRBJ1-2 few TRBV28
CASSYLRGGAQHF TRBJ1-5 . TRBV28
CASSAPGTSYSLMLSSYEQYF TRBJ2-7 . TRBV7-3
CASSLRTGGGGANVLTF TRBJ2-6 . TRBV13
CASQAHRNTGELFF TRBJ2-2 . TRBV6-5